A selection of T cell receptor beta chains follows, all from one sample in a study of vaccination effects on CD4 cells after COVID-19. TCRdb's table, derived via immunoSEQ multiplex PCR, lists solely in-frame clones and lacks some. The sample includes approximately 23,000 clones, 73% of them seen just once. Their target antigens are unknown. Here the sequenced sample was CD4+ T cells from PBMCs cultured with SARS-CoV-2 spike peptides, taken after COVID-19 vaccination. All receptors derive from a human donor who received a COVID-19 vaccine. Both conserved end residues are part of each CDR3. The D gene is left open where the match is weak. Size is omitted from some rows. Given values are once, few, many or a class for expanded clones.

v_gene,j_gene,abundance,d_gene,CDR3nt,CDR3aa
TRBV6-6,TRBJ2-3,NA,NA,TGTGCCAGCAGTTACTCGAGTACAAACACAGATACGCAGTATTTT,CASSYSSTNTDTQYF
TRBV6-5,TRBJ2-6,NA,NA,TGTGCCAGCGCAGGCTCTGGGGCCAACGTCCTGACTTTC,CASAGSGANVLTF
TRBV6-1,TRBJ1-6,NA,NA,TGTGCCAGCAGTGAAGCGCAGGGAGGGCAATATTCGCCCCTCCACTTT,CASSEAQGGQYSPLHF
TRBV7-8,TRBJ2-5,NA,NA,TGTGCCAGCAGCCAGGACTGGCGAGAGACCCAGTACTTC,CASSQDWRETQYF
TRBV9,TRBJ2-3,once,NA,TGTGCCAGCAGCGTAGTCGGGCAGGGGACGCAGTATTTT,CASSVVGQGTQYF
TRBV2,TRBJ1-4,NA,NA,TGTGCCAGCAGACCCAATGAAAAACTGTTTTTT,CASRPNEKLFF
TRBV20-1,TRBJ1-4,few,NA,TGCAGTGCAAGGGGACCTGAAAAACTGTTTTTT,CSARGPEKLFF
TRBV5-1,TRBJ1-3,NA,NA,TGCGCCAGCAGCCCCGACAGGACCAACTCTGGAAACACCATATATTTT,CASSPDRTNSGNTIYF
TRBV10-3,TRBJ2-3,NA,NA,TGTGCCATCGGGGGTGCTAGCAACTTGGGCACAGATACGCAGTATTTT,CAIGGASNLGTDTQYF
TRBV6-5,TRBJ1-1,NA,NA,TGTGCCAGCAGCCAATATAACACTGAAGCTTTCTTT,CASSQYNTEAFF
TRBV13,TRBJ2-7,NA,TRBD2,TGTGCCAGCAGCTTAGGCCTCTTAGCGGGGGGTGCCTACGAGCAGTACTTC,CASSLGLLAGGAYEQYF
TRBV6-6,TRBJ2-1,NA,NA,TGTGCCAGCAGTTACGGGGGGCGACGAGAGCAGTTCTTC,CASSYGGRREQFF
TRBV6-5,TRBJ2-7,few,TRBD1,TGTGCCAGCAGTTACTGGACCGGGACAGAGTACGAGCAGTACTTC,CASSYWTGTEYEQYF
TRBV19,TRBJ1-2,NA,NA,TGTGCCAGTAGTATAGACGGGGGCTATGGTGGCTACACCTTC,CASSIDGGYGGYTF
TRBV5-1,TRBJ2-1,NA,TRBD2,TGCGCCAGCAGCTATGCTCCGGCGGGGGGGCTTGATGAGCAGTTCTTC,CASSYAPAGGLDEQFF
TRBV10-3,TRBJ2-5,NA,NA,TGTGCCGCGGCCGCGGGCGCGGAGACCCAGTACTTC,CAAAAGAETQYF
TRBV2,TRBJ2-5,NA,TRBD2,TGTGCCAGGGAAAAGCGGGAGCGCCTAACTCAAGAGACCCAGTACTTC,CAREKRERLTQETQYF
TRBV6-4,TRBJ2-3,NA,TRBD2,TGTGCCAGCAGTGAGGCTAGCGGGAGCGCTAGCACAGATACGCAGTATTTT,CASSEASGSASTDTQYF
TRBV5-1,TRBJ1-4,NA,NA,TGCGCCAGCAGCTTGTCCCCAGGGATACCAACTAATGAAAAACTGTTTTTT,CASSLSPGIPTNEKLFF
TRBV21-1,TRBJ2-1,NA,NA,TGTGCCAGCAGCAGAAATAGCGGGAGTTCCCCCTACAATGAGCAGTTCTTC,CASSRNSGSSPYNEQFF
TRBV19,TRBJ1-1,NA,NA,TGTGCCAGTAGTACCCTCCGTGGGCTTCTGAACACTGAAGCTTTCTTT,CASSTLRGLLNTEAFF
TRBV3-1/TRBV3-2,TRBJ1-3,NA,NA,TGTGCCAGCAGCCAAGACAACGCTGGAAACACCATATATTTT,CASSQDNAGNTIYF
TRBV7-4,TRBJ2-1,NA,NA,TGTGCCAGCAGCTTAAACAATGAGCAGTTCTTC,CASSLNNEQFF
TRBV27,TRBJ2-1,NA,TRBD2,TGTGCCAGCAGTTCCCGCTTGGTAGCGGGAGTCTACAATGAGCAGTTCTTC,CASSSRLVAGVYNEQFF
TRBV12-3/TRBV12-4,TRBJ1-2,NA,NA,TGTGCCAGCAGTCGCGGGGCGTATGGCTACACCTTC,CASSRGAYGYTF
TRBV28,TRBJ2-1,NA,TRBD2,TGTGCCACCGGGTGGGCGGGAGGATCCTACAATGAGCAGTTCTTC,CATGWAGGSYNEQFF
TRBV5-1,TRBJ2-5,few,TRBD1,TGCGCCAGCAGCTTGGGTCAGGGGGAGCAAGAGACCCAGTACTTC,CASSLGQGEQETQYF
TRBV5-1,TRBJ1-2,NA,TRBD1,TGCGCCAGCAGAACGGGACAGGGGAACGGCTACACCTTC,CASRTGQGNGYTF
TRBV10-1,TRBJ1-5,NA,NA,TGCGCCAGCAGTGAGTCGGGGACGGTGGATGGGCCCCAGCATTTT,CASSESGTVDGPQHF
TRBV4-2,TRBJ2-5,NA,NA,TGTGCCAGCAGCCGTTCGGGGGGAGGGGGAGAGACCCAGTACTTC,CASSRSGGGGETQYF
TRBV6-5,TRBJ2-4,NA,NA,TGTGCCAGCAGTACAGAGAATTTAGCCAAAAACATTCAGTACTTC,CASSTENLAKNIQYF
TRBV5-4,TRBJ1-3,NA,NA,TGTGCCAGCAGCCCCGACACGGGGTTTACTGGAAACACCATATATTTT,CASSPDTGFTGNTIYF
TRBV7-9,TRBJ1-2,NA,NA,TGTGCCAGCAGCTTTACAGGTGGCGATGGCTACACCTTC,CASSFTGGDGYTF
TRBV6-5,TRBJ2-1,NA,TRBD2,TGTGCCAGCAAGGCGGGAGGAGGGAGGCATGAGCAGTTCTTC,CASKAGGGRHEQFF
TRBV12-3/TRBV12-4,TRBJ2-4,NA,NA,TGTGCCAGCAGCCGGCGGCAAAACATTCAGTACTTC,CASSRRQNIQYF
TRBV11-3,TRBJ2-1,NA,NA,TGTGCCAGCAGCTATTACAATGAGCAGTTCTTC,CASSYYNEQFF
TRBV7-2,TRBJ2-1,NA,NA,TGTGCCAGCAGTCGGACAGATAAGGAAAATGAGCAGTTCTTC,CASSRTDKENEQFF
TRBV3-1/TRBV3-2,TRBJ2-2,NA,NA,TGTGCCAGCAGCCAAGAGGGATTGGGGACCAAAATAGTCGGGGAGCTGTTTTTT,CASSQEGLGTKIVGELFF
TRBV5-6,TRBJ1-2,few,NA,TGTGCCAGCAGCTTGTTTTCATATGGCTACACCTTC,CASSLFSYGYTF
TRBV15,TRBJ1-2,NA,TRBD1,TGTGCCACCAGCAGAGGGGGACAGGGGGACTATGGCTACACCTTC,CATSRGGQGDYGYTF
TRBV7-9,TRBJ2-5,NA,TRBD2,TGTGCCAGCATTCCCGGACTAGCGGGGGCGCCGATGGAGACCCAGTACTTC,CASIPGLAGAPMETQYF
TRBV6-5,TRBJ1-6,NA,NA,TGTGCCAGCAGTATCCTCTCCTATAATTCACCCCTCCACTTT,CASSILSYNSPLHF
TRBV5-1,TRBJ1-2,NA,TRBD1,TGCGCCAGCAGCTCGGGACAGAGCACAAACTATGGCTACACCTTC,CASSSGQSTNYGYTF
TRBV3-1/TRBV3-2,TRBJ1-5,NA,NA,TGTGCCAGCAGCCAAGGTGCAGGGGCGGTCGGTCAGCCCCAGCATTTT,CASSQGAGAVGQPQHF
TRBV25-1,TRBJ2-1,NA,TRBD2,TGTGCCAGCCAAGGACTAGCGGGGGGCCGGAGCTCCTACAATGAGCAGTTCTTC,CASQGLAGGRSSYNEQFF
TRBV7-9,TRBJ1-2,once,NA,TGTGCCAGCAGCTTGGGGGGACAAAACTATGGCTACACCTTC,CASSLGGQNYGYTF